This is a list of T cell receptor beta chains from one sample in a study of T cells expressing NK-cell markers. TCRdb re-called the 5' RACE reads; every CDR3 protein appears as one record, without DNA. The sample shows some 140,000 distinct CDR3 sequences, and around a third sits with its ten largest clones. Specimen: blood T cells: a sorted CD56 or NKG2C T cell subset, CD4+ or CD8+ T cells, or bulk PBMC T cells (not recorded which). The receptors originated from a woman aged 50 to 60 in good health. CDR3s include the opening cysteine and the closing phenylalanine or tryptophan. Fields, in order: J gene, V gene, CDR3 protein.

j_call: TRBJ2-1
v_call: TRBV6-5
cdr3_aa: CASSYTDSGGGEQFF

j_call: TRBJ2-2
v_call: TRBV5-1
cdr3_aa: CASSSAQGAVGELFF

j_call: TRBJ2-1
v_call: TRBV19
cdr3_aa: CASSISSSNFKFF

j_call: TRBJ1-6
v_call: TRBV14
cdr3_aa: CASSQDRTSASPLHF

j_call: TRBJ1-5
v_call: TRBV5-1
cdr3_aa: CASSLVPGGAGNQPQHF

j_call: TRBJ2-5
v_call: TRBV7-9
cdr3_aa: CASSRPGGPEQTQYF

j_call: TRBJ2-7
v_call: TRBV4-1
cdr3_aa: CASSQEATAPHEQYF

j_call: TRBJ2-1
v_call: TRBV5-1
cdr3_aa: CASRAPDSYNEQFF

j_call: TRBJ2-1
v_call: TRBV7-8
cdr3_aa: CASSHPEAVAYNEQFF

j_call: TRBJ2-1
v_call: TRBV5-1
cdr3_aa: CASSFIRGEGVRWNEQFF

j_call: TRBJ2-4
v_call: TRBV19
cdr3_aa: CARGDRQNIQYF

j_call: TRBJ2-3
v_call: TRBV6-5
cdr3_aa: CASSYSTQGMDTQYF

j_call: TRBJ2-1
v_call: TRBV4-1
cdr3_aa: CASSQPTNYNEQFF

j_call: TRBJ2-7
v_call: TRBV7-9
cdr3_aa: CASSSPLLSNYEQYF

j_call: TRBJ2-5
v_call: TRBV7-6
cdr3_aa: CASSFKFGETQYF

j_call: TRBJ2-1
v_call: TRBV24-1
cdr3_aa: CATSDRGSPHEQFF

j_call: TRBJ2-3
v_call: TRBV21-1
cdr3_aa: CASSTLGAADTQYF

j_call: TRBJ1-5
v_call: TRBV18
cdr3_aa: CASSPAQGVGNQPQHF

j_call: TRBJ2-5
v_call: TRBV7-9
cdr3_aa: CASSRGQGAGETQYF

j_call: TRBJ1-1
v_call: TRBV6-4
cdr3_aa: CASSVTVNTEAFF

j_call: TRBJ1-1
v_call: TRBV12-3/TRBV12-4
cdr3_aa: CASSWGTGTPEAFF

j_call: TRBJ1-2
v_call: TRBV24-1
cdr3_aa: CATSDMTDFYGYTF

j_call: TRBJ1-1
v_call: TRBV20-1
cdr3_aa: CSARDYGWEGEAFF

j_call: TRBJ2-2
v_call: TRBV10-1
cdr3_aa: CATNPLGLGTGELFF

j_call: TRBJ2-1
v_call: TRBV3-1
cdr3_aa: CASSHGDLGEQFF

j_call: TRBJ1-2
v_call: TRBV6-5
cdr3_aa: CASSPQGGYYGYTF

j_call: TRBJ1-5
v_call: TRBV7-9
cdr3_aa: CASSLSGSSDQPQHF

j_call: TRBJ1-1
v_call: TRBV4-1
cdr3_aa: CATTPDGLNTEAFF

j_call: TRBJ2-7
v_call: TRBV29-1
cdr3_aa: CSARTPGSYEQYF

j_call: TRBJ2-3
v_call: TRBV7-9
cdr3_aa: CASSATTGGHTDTQYF

j_call: TRBJ2-1
v_call: TRBV23-1
cdr3_aa: CASRLRGREDEQFF

j_call: TRBJ2-7
v_call: TRBV5-1
cdr3_aa: CASRVAGVVGEQYF

j_call: TRBJ2-1
v_call: TRBV10-3
cdr3_aa: CAISGEDSSYNEQFF

j_call: TRBJ2-1
v_call: TRBV7-8
cdr3_aa: CASSLEIAITNEQFF

j_call: TRBJ1-1
v_call: TRBV9
cdr3_aa: CASSTNRDSGETEAFF

j_call: TRBJ2-2
v_call: TRBV7-8
cdr3_aa: CASGWESDYGELFF

j_call: TRBJ2-7
v_call: TRBV6-2/TRBV6-3
cdr3_aa: CASSYSRSRDFPFEQYF

j_call: TRBJ2-1
v_call: TRBV9
cdr3_aa: CASSVGVALNNEQFF

j_call: TRBJ2-1
v_call: TRBV12-5
cdr3_aa: CASGSYGGEQFF

j_call: TRBJ2-3
v_call: TRBV6-2/TRBV6-3
cdr3_aa: CASSYSSPADTQYF

j_call: TRBJ2-3
v_call: TRBV4-1
cdr3_aa: CASSSWGDADTQYF

j_call: TRBJ2-1
v_call: TRBV4-1
cdr3_aa: CASSQDPGAGRKNEQFF

j_call: TRBJ2-1
v_call: TRBV3-1
cdr3_aa: CASSRPEQGDYNEQFF

j_call: TRBJ2-1
v_call: TRBV3-1
cdr3_aa: CASSLPGLAGESSYNEQFF

j_call: TRBJ2-7
v_call: TRBV7-9
cdr3_aa: CASSPPGGQGPEQYF

j_call: TRBJ2-2
v_call: TRBV4-1
cdr3_aa: CASSLSPGDSGELFF

j_call: TRBJ1-6
v_call: TRBV7-9
cdr3_aa: CASSSRSYNSPLHF

j_call: TRBJ2-1
v_call: TRBV5-1
cdr3_aa: CASSLITGSEQFF